This T cell receptor (beta chain) was identified in a study of T cells after yellow fever vaccination. Study at large: SMART-Seq v4 Ultra Low Input prepared libraries from low-cell fractions. The study, taken as a whole, reports: Contamination of FACS-sorted repertoires by abundant clonotypes from the bulk population could occur. Some clonotypes, a small share, were shared between CD4 and CD8 compartments.

Trimming removed 2 bases from V and 2 bases from J, with 11 bases in between. This CDR3 region has 15 residues. Germline V gene data show CDR1 as SGHTA and CDR2 as FQGTGA. Template-switching 5'RACE yielded the TCR cDNA; a universal primer site and UMIs were added in the process. A single record per CDR3 protein comes from TCRdb applying MiXCR to the 5' RACE reads. The table lists approximately 550,000 distinct CDR3 sequences, approximately 13% of them singletons, with around 15% in the top ten. Notes on this clonotype: Its target is not known.

V is TRBV7-3 and J is TRBJ2-3; D unclear. Sequenced here: PBMCs, sampled on the day of the yellow fever booster vaccination. This clonotype was sampled from a man aged 25 to 40 who received the YFV17D yellow fever vaccine. For the CDR3, the DNA is TGTGCCAGCAGCTTATCGGCAGCGAACACAGATACGCAGTATTTT. It translates to CASSLSAANTDTQYF.